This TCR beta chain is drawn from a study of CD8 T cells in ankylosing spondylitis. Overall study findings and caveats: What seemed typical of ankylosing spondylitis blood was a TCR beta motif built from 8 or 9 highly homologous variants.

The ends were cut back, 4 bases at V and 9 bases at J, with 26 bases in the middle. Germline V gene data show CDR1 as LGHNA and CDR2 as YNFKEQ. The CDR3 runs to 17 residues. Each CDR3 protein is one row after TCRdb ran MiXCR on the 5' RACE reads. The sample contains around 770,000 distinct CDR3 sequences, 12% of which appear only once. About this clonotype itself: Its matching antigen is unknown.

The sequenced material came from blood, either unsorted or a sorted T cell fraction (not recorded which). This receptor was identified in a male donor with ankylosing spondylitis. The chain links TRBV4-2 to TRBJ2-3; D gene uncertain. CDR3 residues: CASSRVGPRPPGYTQYF. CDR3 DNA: TGTGCCAGCAGCCGAGTCGGACCTAGACCCCCTGGGTACACGCAGTATTTT.